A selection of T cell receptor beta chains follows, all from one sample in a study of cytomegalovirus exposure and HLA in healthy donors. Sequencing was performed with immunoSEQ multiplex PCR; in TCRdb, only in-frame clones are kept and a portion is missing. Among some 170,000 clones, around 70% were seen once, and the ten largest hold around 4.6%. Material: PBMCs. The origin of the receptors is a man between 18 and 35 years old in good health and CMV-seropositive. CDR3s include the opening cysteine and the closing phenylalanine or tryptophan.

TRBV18 CASSPQGIEAFF
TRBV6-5 CASSPQSNYGYTF
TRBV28 CASSLWDRDGSPLHF
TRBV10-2 CASSGQGVLAEAFF
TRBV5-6 CASSLTPGLGNEQFF
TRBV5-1 CASSPNAGGGYGYTF
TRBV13 CASSYHRGSNSPLHF
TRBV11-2 CASIIQGHLRSSGANVLTF
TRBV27 CASSLWGQGGLSYNEQFF
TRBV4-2 CASSPGQGSEKLFF
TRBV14 CASSQGVYGYTF
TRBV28 CASSLWRRRDTEAFF
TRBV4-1 CASSQDQSQKNTEAFF
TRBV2 CASSVDRAQNTEAFF
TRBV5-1 CASSLRQGADTQYF
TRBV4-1 CASSQEGVYYNEQFF
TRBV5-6 CASSLNRGIQYF
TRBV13 CASSATGTSGNNEQFF
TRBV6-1 CASSEALRAWGGGRTDTQYF
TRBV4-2 CASSQEGVGGTGELFF
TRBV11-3 CASSQGVPANEQFF
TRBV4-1 CASSREGRDTEAFF
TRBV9 CASSISGGVGNEQFF
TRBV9 CASTPTGTGGYNEQFF
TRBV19 CASSIEGARLNQPQHF
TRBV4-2 CASSLTPSGGNKETQYF